The 20 T cell receptor beta chains listed next were all sequenced from one sample in a study of blood T cell repertoires in COVID-19. Clones were read by immunoSEQ multiplex PCR, and TCRdb kept only the in-frame ones, dropping some. The table includes more than 120,000 clones, 85% detected once. The sample comprised peripheral blood. The receptor source for this set is a human donor with acute or convalescent COVID-19. The donor label of this sample is uncertain.

CDR3 sequence: CASSQLRQGARREQFF. The CDR3 DNA sequence: TGTGCCAGCAGCCAGTTGAGACAGGGGGCTCGGCGGGAGCAGTTCTTC. The chain has TRBV3-1 (or the pseudogene TRBV3-2) and TRBJ2-1, with 10 bases identical to TRBD1. Germline V gene lookup returns CDR1 LGHDT and CDR2 YNNKEL (reference sequence). Trimming took 3 bases from V and 10 from J; bases not matched to a gene: 12. The CDR3 loop spans 16 amino acids.

This sequence joins TRBV27 and TRBJ1-1; D possibly corresponds to TRBD1 (6 bases). CDR3 size: 13 residues. Germline CDR1 is MNHEY and CDR2 is SMNVEV (reference sequence). V lost 0 bases, J lost 9 bases, and 11 bases lay in between. This chain's CDR3 is CASSLSGAGKAFF. The CDR3 nucleotides read TGTGCCAGCAGTTTATCGGGGGCCGGGAAAGCTTTCTTT.

The CDR3 DNA reads as TGTGCCAGCAGCTTAAACTACTACAATGAGCAGTTCTTC. Residues: CASSLNYYNEQFF. The chain uses TRBV7-6 and TRBJ2-1, with no clear D. Trimming pared 2 bases from V and 3 bases from J, leaving 5 bases between. Germline V gives CDR1 SGHVS, CDR2 FNYEAQ. The CDR3 consists of 13 residues.

V gene TRBV4-3 combines with J gene TRBJ2-1, with 9 bases fitting TRBD2. After removal of 8 bases from V and 8 bases from J, the junction contained 16 bases not matched to a gene. Germline CDR1 reads LGHNA; CDR2 reads YSLEER. The CDR3 runs to 16 residues. The CDR3 sequence: CASRTGEAGGRDEQFF. The CDR3 coding sequence is TGCGCCAGCCGGACCGGGGAGGCGGGGGGGCGCGATGAGCAGTTCTTC.

This rearrangement joins TRBV6-1 to TRBJ1-1; no definite D call. CDR1 is MNHNS, CDR2 SASEGT, per germline. This CDR3 comprises 15 residues. Trimming shortened V by 3 bases and J by 6 bases, and 17 bases separated the two germline ends. CDR3 bases: TGTGCCAGCAGTGATTTAAGACGAGACTTTCCTGAAGCTTTCTTT. Protein product: CASSDLRRDFPEAFF.

CDR3 loop: CASSLLAGVYNEQFF. CDR3 DNA: TGTGCCAGCAGCTTATTAGCGGGGGTCTACAATGAGCAGTTCTTC. The chain has TRBV7-2 and TRBJ2-1, with 9 bases fitting TRBD2. The CDR3 extends over 15 amino acids. The V gene's germline CDR1 is SGHTA and CDR2 FQGNSA. The J segment lost 3 bases and the V segment lost 2 bases, leaving 2 bases of the junction unmatched.

The chain has TRBV18 and TRBJ2-2, with D maybe TRBD2 (5 bases). Trimming cost V 5 bases and J 6 bases, with 16 bases left between them. The CDR3 sequence is 15 residues long. Germline V gene data show CDR1 as KGHSH and CDR2 as LQKENI. This CDR3 reads CASSTARPGSGELFF. CDR3 DNA sequence: TGTGCCAGCTCAACGGCCCGTCCGGGGTCCGGGGAGCTGTTTTTT.

This clone was picked up a small number of times. This chain uses TRBV7-9 with TRBJ1-6; no definite D call. CDR1 is SEHNR, CDR2 FQNEAQ, per germline (reference sequence). The CDR3 is made up of 13 amino acids. The germline V and J ends were trimmed by 5 bases and 8 bases, with 10 bases remaining between them. CDR3 sequence (DNA): TGTGCCAGCAGCGCTAGCCGGGATTCACCCCTCCACTTT. Translated, it gives CASSASRDSPLHF.

Written as DNA, the CDR3 is TGTGCCAGCAGCCAGGGGGGAGATAATTCACCCCTCCACTTT. This codes for CASSQGGDNSPLHF. The J gene is TRBJ1-6, the V gene TRBV6-5; 7 nucleotides agree with TRBD1. The CDR3 totals 14 residues. V shed 6 bases and J 5 bases; nucleotides not matched to a gene: 4. Germline loops: CDR1 MNHEY, CDR2 SVGAGI.

CDR3 amino acids: CASSQGPGYTF. In DNA form, the CDR3 reads TGTGCCAGCAGCCAAGGTCCGGGCTACACCTTC. The rearrangement uses TRBV3-1 (or the pseudogene TRBV3-2) and TRBJ1-2; no definite D call. The CDR3 runs 11 residues. The germline V gene encodes CDR1 LGHDT and CDR2 YNNKEL (reference sequence). V lost 1 base to trimming and J lost 8 bases, with 5 bases between them.

The chain links TRBV12-3 or TRBV12-4 to TRBJ1-1; weak D call: TRBD1 (6 bases). The CDR3 length is 13 residues. The V and J ends lost 9 bases and 0 bases respectively, with 11 bases between them. The CDR3 protein is CASQQGVNTEAFF. The CDR3 bases are TGTGCCAGTCAACAGGGTGTGAACACTGAAGCTTTCTTT.

This clone was detected once. The chain links TRBV11-3 to TRBJ2-5; D gene unclear. Germline V gene data show CDR1 as SGHNT and CDR2 as YENEEA. Trimming took 2 bases from V and 5 from J, leaving 15 bases between them. CDR3 length: 15 amino acids. The DNA for the CDR3 is TGTGCCAGCAGCTTAAGCTTCCCGAACGGGGAGACCCAGTACTTC. Protein product: CASSLSFPNGETQYF. The full variable domain, in which reference TRBV11-3 and TRBJ2-5 provide the parts outside the CDR3, is EAGVVQSPRYKIIEKKQPVAFWCNPISGHNTLYWYLQNLGQGPELLIRYENEEAVDDSQLPKDRFSAERLKGVDSTLKIQPAELGDSAVYLCASSLSFPNGETQYFGPGTRLLVL.

The chain has TRBV12-3 or TRBV12-4 and TRBJ1-1; D remains unclear. V shed 6 bases and J shed 1 base, with 9 bases lying between them. This CDR3 region has 13 residues. CDR3 region: CASRSVPNTEAFF. CDR3 nucleotide sequence: TGTGCCAGCAGGTCGGTTCCGAACACTGAAGCTTTCTTT.

The chain couples TRBV19 to TRBJ1-2, with a tentative D call TRBD1 (6 bases). Germline V gene data show CDR1 as LNHDA and CDR2 as SQIVND (reference sequence). The ends were cut back, 6 bases at V and 4 bases at J, with 12 bases in the middle. This CDR3 comprises 13 residues. CDR3 protein: CASRSGGLYGYTF. In DNA, the CDR3 is TGTGCCAGTAGAAGTGGGGGCCTCTATGGCTACACCTTC.

This clone was detected once. The V gene is TRBV6-5, the J gene TRBJ1-1; D may be TRBD1 (6 bases). Germline lookup yields CDR1 MNHEY and CDR2 SVGAGI. V lost 2 bases and J 0 bases, leaving 13 bases between the germline ends. This CDR3 is built from 16 residues. The CDR3 reads CASSYRGAKMNTEAFF. CDR3 bases: TGTGCCAGCAGTTACCGGGGGGCTAAGATGAACACTGAAGCTTTCTTT.

The V and J genes are TRBV7-9 and TRBJ2-3; weak D call: TRBD2 (6 bases). Per the germline V gene, CDR1 is SEHNR and CDR2 is FQNEAQ (reference sequence). V was clipped by 5 bases and J by 1 base, with 13 bases between them. The length of the CDR3 is 15 residues. The CDR3: CASSITSPRTDTQYF. For the CDR3, the DNA is TGTGCCAGCAGCATAACTAGCCCGCGCACAGATACGCAGTATTTT.

Here the CDR3 reads CASSQPPAGLSYEQYF. CDR3 DNA: TGTGCCAGCAGTCAACCCCCCGCCGGACTCTCCTACGAGCAGTACTTC. V usage is TRBV6-2 or TRBV6-3 and J usage is TRBJ2-7, with a tentative D call TRBD2 (5 bases). Germline CDR1 reads MNHEY; CDR2 reads SVGEGT. V gave up 5 bases and J gave up 0 bases, with 17 bases separating them. The CDR3 length is 16 residues.

The chain employs TRBV7-9 and TRBJ2-1; 12 nucleotides agree with TRBD2. Germline CDR1 SEHNR, CDR2 FQNEAQ (reference sequence). This CDR3 has 18 residues. Losses at the gene ends were 5 bases for V and 4 bases for J; bases not matched to a gene: 12. The CDR3 sequence is CASSVFPGLAGPYNEQFF. In DNA, the CDR3 is TGTGCCAGCAGCGTCTTCCCAGGACTAGCGGGACCGTACAATGAGCAGTTCTTC.

The chain joins TRBV3-1 (or the pseudogene TRBV3-2) to TRBJ1-1; 8 nucleotides line up with TRBD1. This CDR3 has 16 residues. Unmatched junction bases numbered 17, after V lost 7 bases and J lost 7 bases. Germline V gene sequence: CDR1 LGHDT, CDR2 YNNKEL (reference sequence). In DNA, the CDR3 is TGTGCCAGCACCCCCCCCTGGGCGCAGGGGGCGTTTGAAGCTTTCTTT. Amino acids: CASTPPWAQGAFEAFF.

This chain connects TRBV21-1 to TRBJ1-2. TRBV21-1 corresponds to a pseudogene. CDR3 length: 16 amino acids. In nucleotides, the CDR3 is TGTGCCAGCAGCCCGGGACGGGGAGGATCAAACTATGGCTACACCTTC. It translates to CASSPGRGGSNYGYTF.